The next 14 T cell receptor beta chains were all read from a single sample in a study of shared clonotypes between healthy human individuals. Profiling relied on immunoSEQ multiplex PCR, and the TCRdb table lists in-frame clones only, not all of them. The sample carries 100,000 or so clones, 68% recorded once. The material sequenced was memory CD8+ T cells sorted from blood. The sample's subset: CD45RO+ cells pooled with CCR7-negative TemRA cells. These receptors all stem from a woman younger than 45 in good health.

V is TRBV27 and J is TRBJ2-7, with D perhaps matching TRBD2 (6 bases). V lost 3 bases, J lost 3 bases, and 15 bases lay in between. Germline V lookup: CDR1 MNHEY, CDR2 SMNVEV (reference sequence). This CDR3 has 15 residues. The CDR3 here is CASSFLGEVSYEQYF. The CDR3 coding sequence is TGTGCCAGCAGTTTTTTGGGGGAGGTTAGCTACGAGCAGTACTTC.

The chain is built from TRBV2 and TRBJ2-7; TRBD2 aligns across 8 bases. The V and J ends lost 6 bases and 3 bases, in that order; junction bases with no gene match: 4. CDR1 SNHLY and CDR2 FYNNEI come from the germline V gene. CDR3 length: 13 amino acids. CDR3 sequence (DNA): TGTGCCAGCAGGCTCCGGGAGGGCTACGAGCAGTACTTC. It is translated as CASRLREGYEQYF.

The rearrangement joins TRBV10-3 to TRBJ2-7; TRBD1 agrees at 9 bases. The CDR3 is made up of 17 amino acids. The V gene end was trimmed by 2 bases and the J gene end by 4 bases; junction bases not matched to a gene: 12. Germline CDR1 is ENHRY and CDR2 is SYGVKD. CDR3 protein: CAISEHFMGQGRYEQYF. CDR3 in DNA: TGTGCCATCAGTGAGCACTTTATGGGACAGGGTAGGTACGAGCAGTACTTC.

The chain carries TRBV14 and TRBJ2-5; TRBD2 aligns across 9 bases. Germline values: CDR1 SGHDN, CDR2 FVKESK. With V trimmed by 0 bases and J by 1 base, 9 bases remained unmatched. The CDR3 covers 18 residues. The CDR3 nucleotides are TGTGCCAGCAGCCAAGATGCTAGCGGGATGGTCCTCCAAGAGACCCAGTACTTC. Amino acid sequence: CASSQDASGMVLQETQYF.

This clone was seen a handful of times. This chain uses TRBV5-1 with TRBJ2-5; possible D gene TRBD1, 5 bases. V was trimmed by 1 base and J by 4 bases, leaving 8 bases between them. This CDR3 is built from 13 residues. CDR1 is SGHRS, CDR2 YFSETQ, per germline. The CDR3 region is CASSLRQTETQYF. The CDR3 DNA reads as TGCGCCAGCAGCTTGAGACAGACAGAGACCCAGTACTTC.

This clone was picked up many times. The chain combines TRBV15 with TRBJ2-3; D ambiguous. The CDR3 has 16 residues. Trimming took 3 bases from V and 1 from J, leaving 14 bases between them. The germline V gene has CDR1 LNHNV and CDR2 YYDKDF (reference sequence). The CDR3 sequence: CATSSIRESGTDTQYF. The CDR3 nucleotides are TGTGCCACCAGCAGCATTAGGGAATCCGGCACAGATACGCAGTATTTT.

The gene calls are TRBV5-1 and TRBJ2-7, with TRBD1 matching over 8 bases. Germline loops: CDR1 SGHRS, CDR2 YFSETQ. J gave up 7 bases and V 4 bases, and 10 bases lay outside the gene matches. This CDR3 is 14 amino acids long. In DNA, the CDR3 is TGCGCCAGCAGCCAGGGGACAGGTACTATAGAGCAGTACTTC. Amino acid sequence: CASSQGTGTIEQYF.

V gene TRBV11-2 combines with J gene TRBJ2-3; TRBD2 matches at 10 bases. Germline CDR1 is SGHAT and CDR2 is FQNNGV. This CDR3 comprises 16 residues. J was trimmed by 8 bases and V by 6 bases; bases with no gene match: 14. The DNA of the CDR3 is TGTGCCAGCAGGCGCATAGCGGGAGGCCTGGAGAGTACGCAGTATTTT. It yields the protein CASRRIAGGLESTQYF.

This clone turned up a few times. This chain joins TRBV25-1 and TRBJ2-7; 11 bases align to TRBD1. The CDR3 extends over 15 amino acids. CDR1 is MGHDK, CDR2 SYGVNS, per germline. The J segment lost 0 bases and the V segment lost 4 bases, leaving 2 bases of the junction unmatched. CDR3 sequence reads: CASSVGQGGSYEQYF. The CDR3 nucleotides are TGTGCCAGCAGTGTGGGACAGGGGGGCTCCTACGAGCAGTACTTC.

This rearrangement joins TRBV28 to TRBJ1-4; 8 bases align to TRBD1. The CDR3 spans 14 residues. V shed 8 bases, J shed 4 bases, and the junction held 6 bases outside the gene matches. Germline V CDR1 and CDR2: MDHEN, SYDVKM. The CDR3 is CASGRQGRNEKLFF. The CDR3 DNA is TGTGCCAGCGGGAGACAGGGGCGTAATGAAAAACTGTTTTTT.

The rearrangement links TRBV27 to TRBJ2-1; the D is unclear. The length of the CDR3 is 13 residues. Germline assignment: CDR1 MNHEY and CDR2 SMNVEV (reference sequence). Trimming took off 4 bases at V and 6 bases at J, with 10 bases between the two ends. The CDR3 nucleotides read TGTGCCAGCAGTTCCTCCCTAGTCAATGAGCAGTTCTTC. It is translated as CASSSSLVNEQFF.

This clone was found a few times. The rearrangement joins TRBV7-9 to TRBJ2-7; 14 bases are a match to TRBD2. Germline trimming cut 6 bases from V and 5 bases from J; bases unmatched to any gene: 9. The germline V gene has CDR1 SEHNR and CDR2 FQNEAQ (reference sequence). This CDR3 is 16 amino acids long. CDR3 bases: TGTGCCAGCAGTTTCACGCCGGGACTAGCGGGAGACGAGCAGTACTTC. This encodes CASSFTPGLAGDEQYF.

The chain uses TRBV2 and TRBJ1-5; tentatively, D is TRBD1 (5 bases). The V end lost 5 bases, the J end lost 2 bases, and 7 bases lay between the germline ends. Per germline, CDR1 SNHLY and CDR2 FYNNEI. The CDR3 extends over 13 amino acids. The DNA of the CDR3 is TGTGCCAGCAGTAAAGGGGGCAATCAGCCCCAGCATTTT. Translated: CASSKGGNQPQHF.

This clone is a singleton in its sample. CDR3 in amino acids: CASRRDFPLEQYF. The DNA for the CDR3 is TGTGCCAGCAGGAGGGACTTCCCTCTCGAGCAGTACTTC. This chain connects TRBV27 to TRBJ2-7; weak D call: TRBD2 (6 bases). This CDR3 has 13 residues. Germline CDR1 and CDR2: MNHEY and SMNVEV (reference sequence). V lost 6 bases and J 6 bases, leaving 15 bases between the germline ends.